This T cell receptor (beta chain) appears in the sequencing data of a study of shared clonotypes between healthy human individuals. Whole-study results and caveats: The four-donor shared clonotypes exceeded non-shared clonotypes in generation probability, with non-shared ones scoring lower. Compared with memory subsets, naive subsets generally had larger estimated richness.

Regarding this clone: Its target is not known.

CDR1 and CDR2 from the germline V gene are ENHRY and SYGVKD. The CDR3 is 14 amino acids. The ends lost 4 bases at V and 5 bases at J; junction bases unmatched: 5. At deep level, the assay was performed. Assay: immunoSEQ multiplex PCR; the TCRdb copy retains only in-frame clones and omits some. The sample carries fewer than 1.8 million clones, around 98.5% recorded once. The source material was naive CD4+ T cells sorted from blood. Subset reported: CD45RA+ positively selected. This chain joins TRBV10-3 and TRBJ2-5; TRBD1 aligns across 9 bases. The TCR originated in a man aged 25-40 years in good health. The CDR3 sequence: CAISGDRVGETQYF. Written as DNA, the CDR3 is TGTGCCATCAGTGGGGACAGGGTGGGGGAGACCCAGTACTTC.